The 24 T cell receptor beta chains listed next were all sequenced from one sample in a study of T cell repertoires in cytomegalovirus infection. Their recognized antigens are unknown. TCRdb redid the calling of the reads with MiXCR, one entry per CDR3 protein. The data contain 300,000 to 400,000 distinct CDR3 sequences, around a quarter of them singletons. Sample: cultured PBMCs, taken from culture after CMV antigen stimulation. These receptors originate from a human donor in good health (CMV status not recorded). Some clones in this sample may be carry-over from other donors' samples.

The rearrangement links TRBV5-1 to TRBJ1-4, with D unresolved. In germline, CDR1 is SGHRS, CDR2 YFSETQ. The length of the CDR3 is 15 residues. V lost 0 bases and J lost 8, with 14 bases in between. CDR3 loop: CASSLAAQGREKLFF. DNA for the CDR3: TGCGCCAGCAGCTTGGCGGCCCAAGGCAGGGAAAAACTGTTTTTT.

The rearrangement links TRBV5-6 to TRBJ2-2; unclear D gene. V was clipped by 4 bases and J by 4 bases, with 11 bases between them. The CDR3 is 14 residues long. The germline V gene has CDR1 SGHDT and CDR2 YYEEEE. DNA of the CDR3: TGTGCCAGCAGCGATATGACCCGCACCGGGGAGCTGTTTTTT. Its protein product is CASSDMTRTGELFF.

The rearrangement joins TRBV4-1 to TRBJ1-1; 8 bases align to TRBD1. With V trimmed by 6 bases and J by 4 bases, 16 bases remained unmatched. There are 17 residues in the CDR3. From germline, CDR1 is MGHRA and CDR2 YSYEKL. The CDR3 nucleotides read TGCGCCAGCAGAGACCGGTTGACAGGGGTTAAGGGCACTGAAGCTTTCTTT. This codes for CASRDRLTGVKGTEAFF.

Remarks on this clonotype: Because the CDR3's place on the DNA is in doubt, the DNA is left out and the CDR3 is given as listed by TCRdb. This chain connects TRBV12-3 or TRBV12-4 to TRBJ2-5; TRBD1 is the table's D call and was not checked against the DNA. The CDR3 is 14 residues long, ends included. CDR3 amino acids: CASSFGSGDETQYF.

In its sample, this clonotype was seen a few times. This chain's CDR3 is CASSPPGLAGAYEQYF. CDR3 bases: TGTGCCAGCAGCCCCCCGGGACTAGCGGGAGCCTACGAGCAGTACTTC. V usage is TRBV7-2 and J usage is TRBJ2-7, with 14 bases lining up with TRBD2. The trim removed 5 bases at V and 2 bases at J, leaving 5 bases unmatched. The CDR3 has 16 residues. Germline V gene lookup returns CDR1 SGHTA and CDR2 FQGNSA.

This clonotype was observed at least ten times. V and J are TRBV19 and TRBJ2-7; TRBD1 aligns across 9 bases. The J segment lost 1 base and the V segment lost 7 bases, leaving 8 bases of the junction unmatched. The CDR3 contains 15 residues. Germline V gene lookup returns CDR1 LNHDA and CDR2 SQIVND (reference sequence). Here the CDR3 reads CASTTGTGNSYEQYF. The CDR3 nucleotides read TGTGCCAGTACCACGGGGACAGGGAATTCCTACGAGCAGTACTTC.

This clonotype was counted between two and nine times. The J gene is TRBJ2-1, the V gene TRBV3-1, with TRBD2 matching 7 bases. CDR3 length: 15 residues. V trimming: 2 bases; J trimming: 5 bases; junction bases outside the gene matches: 6. Per germline, CDR1 LGHDT and CDR2 YNNKEL (reference sequence). The CDR3 here is CASSQYGRWDNEQFF. The CDR3 region has the DNA TGTGCCAGCAGCCAATACGGGAGGTGGGACAATGAGCAGTTCTTC.

This clonotype has only a few counts. V gene TRBV5-4 combines with J gene TRBJ2-1; 9 nucleotides align to TRBD2. Trimming cost V 3 bases and J 1 base; bases outside gene matches: 5. Germline-derived CDR1 and CDR2 are SGHNT and YYREEE (reference sequence). This CDR3 region has 16 residues. The CDR3 region is CASSSGLAQSYNEQFF. The CDR3 DNA is TGTGCCAGCAGCTCAGGACTAGCGCAGTCCTACAATGAGCAGTTCTTC.

V usage is TRBV11-2 and J usage is TRBJ1-1, with D tentatively TRBD1 (5 bases). The V gene lost 3 bases and the J gene lost 12 bases, with 23 bases spanning the gap. Germline values: CDR1 SGHAT, CDR2 FQNNGV. CDR3 length: 15 amino acids. CDR3 protein: CASSLATGTLTATFF. CDR3 in DNA: TGTGCCAGCAGCTTGGCAACCGGGACCCTTACAGCGACTTTCTTT.

CDR3 protein: CASSPPTGRREKLFF. The CDR3 DNA sequence: TGTGCCAGCAGCCCCCCGACAGGGAGGAGGGAAAAACTGTTTTTT. The rearrangement links TRBV14 to TRBJ1-4; 7 bases align to TRBD1. CDR1 SGHDN and CDR2 FVKESK come from the germline V gene. V dropped 4 bases and J dropped 8; count of bases not matched to a gene: 10. CDR3 length: 15 amino acids.

The chain couples TRBV19 to TRBJ1-1, with D possibly matching TRBD1 (5 bases). V lost 6 bases, J lost 1 base, and 18 bases lay in between. The CDR3 sequence is 16 residues long. The germline gives CDR1 LNHDA, CDR2 SQIVND (reference sequence). For the CDR3, the DNA is TGTGCCAGTAGACCCTCCCCCGGGGCAGAGAACACTGAAGCTTTCTTT. Encoded protein: CASRPSPGAENTEAFF.

This clonotype showed up just a few times. The chain combines TRBV4-3 with TRBJ2-1; 14 nucleotides agree with TRBD2. The CDR3 loop spans 17 amino acids. Per the germline V gene, CDR1 is LGHNA and CDR2 is YSLEER. V trimming: 2 bases; J trimming: 7 bases; junction bases outside the gene matches: 7. The CDR3, as DNA: TGCGCCAGCAGCCAAAACCCCGGGACTAGCGGGAGAAATGAGCAGTTCTTC. Protein product: CASSQNPGTSGRNEQFF.

The chain links TRBV7-9 to TRBJ1-4; no definite D call. Germline V gene data show CDR1 as SEHNR and CDR2 as FQNEAQ (reference sequence). This CDR3 spans 12 amino acids. V lost 1 base and J lost 7, with 4 bases in between. CDR3 residues: CASSLVSEKLFF. The CDR3 region has the DNA TGTGCCAGCAGCTTAGTCTCTGAAAAACTGTTTTTT. Combining the CDR3 with reference TRBV7-9 and TRBJ1-4 gives the whole variable domain DTGVSQNPRHKITKRGQNVTFRCDPISEHNRLYWYRQTLGQGPEFLTYFQNEAQLEKSRLLSDRFSAERPKGSFSTLEIQRTEQGDSAMYLCASSLVSEKLFFGSGTQLSVL.

The V and J genes are TRBV5-6 and TRBJ1-3, with TRBD1 as a possible D gene (6 bases). CDR3 length equals 17 residues. Trimming cost V 3 bases and J 2 bases, with 18 bases left between them. The germline CDR1 and CDR2 sequences are SGHDT and YYEEEE. The CDR3 DNA follows: TGTGCCAGCAGCTCCGCACCCCAGGGGACGACTGGAAACACCATATATTTT. This sequence encodes CASSSAPQGTTGNTIYF. Variable domain in full (rest from reference TRBV5-6 and TRBJ1-3): DAGVTQSPTHLIKTRGQQVTLRCSPKSGHDTVSWYQQALGQGPQFIFQYYEEEERQRGNFPDRFSGHQFPNYSSELNVNALLLGDSALYLCASSSAPQGTTGNTIYFGEGSWLTVV.

The V and J genes are TRBV7-2 and TRBJ2-2, with a tentative D call TRBD2 (6 bases). Germline assignment: CDR1 SGHTA and CDR2 FQGNSA. With 1 base removed from V and 4 bases from J, the gap between germline ends came to 10 bases. The CDR3 covers 15 residues. CDR3 bases: TGTGCCAGCAGCTTAGGCCCCGGGGGCACCGGGGAGCTGTTTTTT. As protein: CASSLGPGGTGELFF.

This chain connects TRBV7-2 to TRBJ2-7; D might be TRBD1 (6 bases). This CDR3 has 16 amino acids. Trimming pared 1 base from V and 8 bases from J, leaving 21 bases between. From germline, CDR1 is SGHTA and CDR2 FQGNSA. CDR3: CASSLVVTGASTQQYF. The CDR3 DNA is TGTGCCAGCAGCTTAGTCGTGACAGGAGCCTCGACCCAGCAGTACTTC.

This clonotype was found many times. V gene TRBV7-2 combines with J gene TRBJ2-1; 11 bases fit TRBD2. The CDR3 runs to 15 residues. Trimming removed 5 bases from V and 2 bases from J; junction bases left unmatched: 2. Looked up from germline, CDR1 is SGHTA and CDR2 is FQGNSA. The CDR3 spells CASSQGLAAYNEQFF. Written as DNA, the CDR3 is TGTGCCAGCAGCCAGGGACTAGCGGCCTACAATGAGCAGTTCTTC. The whole variable domain, remainder taken from reference TRBV7-2 and TRBJ2-1, is GAGVSQSPSNKVTEKGKDVELRCDPISGHTALYWYRQSLGQGLEFLIYFQGNSAPDKSGLPSDRFSAERTGGSVSTLTIQRTQQEDSAVYLCASSQGLAAYNEQFFGPGTRLTVL.

This chain connects TRBV11-3 to TRBJ2-1, with D perhaps matching TRBD1 (6 bases). The germline V gene encodes CDR1 SGHNT and CDR2 YENEEA. V lost 3 bases and J 7 bases, leaving 25 bases between the germline ends. The CDR3 totals 18 residues. CDR3 bases: TGTGCCAGCAGCTTCCAGGTATCGAGGGGGTTATTGAGGAATGAGCAGTTCTTC. Amino acid sequence: CASSFQVSRGLLRNEQFF. The entire variable domain, with the rest obtained from reference TRBV11-3 and TRBJ2-1, is as follows: EAGVVQSPRYKIIEKKQPVAFWCNPISGHNTLYWYLQNLGQGPELLIRYENEEAVDDSQLPKDRFSAERLKGVDSTLKIQPAELGDSAVYLCASSFQVSRGLLRNEQFFGPGTRLTVL.

This clonotype was seen a handful of times. The J gene is TRBJ1-3, the V gene TRBV19; D is uncertain. Trimming took off 4 bases at V and 5 bases at J, with 15 bases between the two ends. This CDR3 is built from 15 residues. Per germline, CDR1 LNHDA and CDR2 SQIVND (reference sequence). CDR3 loop: CASSTEWWERNTIYF. For the CDR3, the DNA is TGTGCCAGTAGTACCGAGTGGTGGGAAAGAAACACCATATATTTT. The full variable domain, its missing parts supplied by reference TRBV19 and TRBJ1-3, is DGGITQSPKYLFRKEGQNVTLSCEQNLNHDAMYWYRQDPGQGLRLIYYSQIVNDFQKGDIAEGYSVSREKKESFPLTVTSAQKNPTAFYLCASSTEWWERNTIYFGEGSWLTVV.

The V and J genes are TRBV5-1 and TRBJ1-2; D is unresolved. The CDR3 has 15 amino acids. The germline gives CDR1 SGHRS, CDR2 YFSETQ. With 0 bases removed from V and 4 bases from J, the gap between germline ends came to 13 bases. The CDR3 nucleotides read TGCGCCAGCAGCTTGGACCGGGAAGGAGGCTATGGCTACACCTTC. Amino acid sequence: CASSLDREGGYGYTF.

This clonotype was counted ten times or more. The rearrangement uses TRBV2 and TRBJ1-5; D might be TRBD1 (5 bases). V was shortened by 6 bases and J by 11 bases, with 11 bases between the two germline ends. The CDR3 has 11 residues. Germline V gives CDR1 SNHLY, CDR2 FYNNEI. The CDR3 sequence is CASRAEGTQHF. The CDR3 DNA is TGTGCCAGCAGGGCCGAGGGGACCCAGCATTTT.

The chain employs TRBV19 and TRBJ1-5, with D perhaps TRBD1 (6 bases). Germline V gene sequence: CDR1 LNHDA, CDR2 SQIVND (reference sequence). The CDR3 consists of 16 residues. The V end lost 3 bases, the J end lost 5 bases, and 17 bases lay between the germline ends. The CDR3 DNA reads TGTGCCAGTAGTATTTTAAGTTGGGACACAGATCAGCCCCAGCATTTT. Translated: CASSILSWDTDQPQHF.

This rearrangement joins TRBV5-1 to TRBJ2-7; 7 nucleotides agree with TRBD2. With 1 base clipped from V and 3 bases from J, the junction kept 4 bases outside the gene matches. Germline V gene lookup returns CDR1 SGHRS and CDR2 YFSETQ. CDR3 length equals 14 residues. The CDR3 region is CASSLRGVSYEQYF. The CDR3 DNA sequence: TGCGCCAGCAGCTTGCGGGGGGTCAGCTACGAGCAGTACTTC.

Many counts were recorded for this clonotype. J is TRBJ1-2 and V is TRBV7-2; D might be TRBD1 (5 bases). The V end was cut by 5 bases, the J end by 3 bases, with 10 bases between. The CDR3 is made up of 13 amino acids. The germline V gene has CDR1 SGHTA and CDR2 FQGNSA. CDR3 DNA: TGTGCCAGCAGCGTCCAGGGTGACTATGGCTACACCTTC. Amino acids: CASSVQGDYGYTF.